The present entry profiles one T cell receptor (beta chain) with its context. The CDR3 is 16 amino acids. Trimming took 4 bases from V and 5 from J, leaving 17 bases between them. Looked up from germline, CDR1 is LGHDT and CDR2 is YNNKEL (reference sequence). These data come from a study of blood T cell repertoires in COVID-19. Study context: Some COVID-19 samples were acute and others convalescent; all came from the United States, Italy and Spain. Sample material is recorded as cDNA or gDNA derived from T cells, B-cell-depleted T cells, or PBMCs.

The assay was immunoSEQ multiplex PCR, and TCRdb's table has in-frame clones only and misses some. The sample contains approximately 100,000 clones, roughly nine tenths of which appear only once. This rearrangement joins TRBV3-1 (or the pseudogene TRBV3-2) to TRBJ2-2, with D possibly being TRBD2 (7 bases). Sequenced: peripheral blood. This TCR came from a man aged 55 to 70 with acute or convalescent COVID-19. The CDR3 spells CASSPTKGGGTGELFF. The CDR3, as DNA: TGTGCCAGCAGCCCCACTAAGGGGGGAGGGACCGGGGAGCTGTTTTTT.